A selection of T cell receptor beta chains follows, all from one sample in a study of CD8 T cells in ankylosing spondylitis. TCRdb re-called the 5' RACE reads through MiXCR, storing one row per CDR3 protein. The table includes 200,000 to 300,000 distinct CDR3 sequences, roughly a tenth detected once. Sequenced: blood, either unsorted or a sorted T cell fraction (not recorded which). The receptors come from a male donor with ankylosing spondylitis or in good health (not recorded which). The CDR3 runs from the conserved cysteine through the conserved F or W. D genes are given only for firm matches. Part of the rows lack a size; the others show once, few, many or a class for expanded clones.

>TRBJ2-7|NA|NA|TRBV23-1
TGCGCCAGCAGTCAAATGTTCGCGGGACAGTCCCACTCCTACGAGCAGTACTTC
CASSQMFAGQSHSYEQYF
>TRBJ2-4|TRBD2|few|TRBV30
TGTGCCTGGAGTAATCGGGGGGGCCTCGCCAAAAACATTCAGTACTTC
CAWSNRGGLAKNIQYF
>TRBJ2-7|TRBD1|few|TRBV5-5
TGTGCCAGCAGCTTGGTAGGGACAGCAACCTCCTACGAGCAGTACTTC
CASSLVGTATSYEQYF
>TRBJ2-1|TRBD2|few|TRBV12-3/TRBV12-4
TGTGCCGCCCGGGCGGGAGTCCACAATGAGCAGTTCTTC
CAARAGVHNEQFF
>TRBJ1-2|NA|many|TRBV10-3
TGTGCCATCAGTGATCCTGGAGCATCGGGGTATGGCTATGGCTACACCTTC
CAISDPGASGYGYGYTF
>TRBJ2-1|NA|many|TRBV10-3
TGTGCCATCAGTGAGTCGGGGGCGGTGAGAGGGGGGATCAATGAGCAGTTCTTC
CAISESGAVRGGINEQFF
>TRBJ1-1|NA|many|TRBV11-2
TGTGCCAGCAGCCTGACAGTTTCGAACACTGAAGCTTTCTTT
CASSLTVSNTEAFF
>TRBJ2-6|NA|many|TRBV7-9
TGTGCCAGCAGCCCCCCCTTAGTCTCTGGGGCCAACGTCCTGACTTTC
CASSPPLVSGANVLTF
>TRBJ2-7|NA|many|TRBV20-1
TGCAGTGCCAAATCACAGGAGTTTGCCTACGAGCAGTACTTC
CSAKSQEFAYEQYF
>TRBJ2-1|NA|few|TRBV3-1
TGTGCCAGCAGCCAGGGGGGAATTGAGCAGTTCTTC
CASSQGGIEQFF
>TRBJ1-2|NA|NA|TRBV11-2
TGTGCCAGCAGCTTAGGGACCGTAAACTATGGCTACACCTTC
CASSLGTVNYGYTF
>TRBJ1-1|TRBD1|NA|TRBV7-6
TGTGCCAGCAGCCTTAGCCGGGACAGGGGCACTGAAGCTTTCTTT
CASSLSRDRGTEAFF
>TRBJ1-4|NA|many|TRBV18
TGTGCCAGCTCCAGAGGCAGCAATGAAAAACTGTTTTTT
CASSRGSNEKLFF
>TRBJ2-5|TRBD2|many|TRBV6-4
TGTGCCAGCAGTGACTGGCGGGAGCGGGGAGAGACCCAGTACTTC
CASSDWRERGETQYF
>TRBJ2-7|NA|many|TRBV12-3/TRBV12-4
TGTGCCAGCAGCCAGCGAGCGGTCCAGGACGAGCAGTACTTC
CASSQRAVQDEQYF
>TRBJ1-4|NA|NA|TRBV30
TGTGCCTGGAGTGGCCAGGGCTTCCAAACTAATGAAAAACTGTTTTTT
CAWSGQGFQTNEKLFF
>TRBJ2-7|NA|many|TRBV29-1
TGCAGCGTTGCAGTAGGCAGGGCCTACGAGCAGTACTTC
CSVAVGRAYEQYF
>TRBJ1-1|NA|many|TRBV29-1
TGCAGCGTTGGAGGAGAACACATGAACACTGAAGCTTTCTTT
CSVGGEHMNTEAFF
>TRBJ2-5|NA|many|TRBV5-1
TGCGCCACCAGGACAGATCAAGAGACCCAGTACTTC
CATRTDQETQYF
>TRBJ1-5|TRBD1|many|TRBV15
TGTGCCACCAGCAGGCAACAGGGGTTCAATCAGCCCCAGCATTTT
CATSRQQGFNQPQHF
>TRBJ1-1|NA|many|TRBV20-1
TGCAGTGCTAGTTACGTGAACACTGAAGCTTTCTTT
CSASYVNTEAFF
>TRBJ2-1|TRBD2|many|TRBV5-1
TGCGCCAGCAGCTTGGCCGATTTGGGACTAGCGGGAGTAGTAACCTACAATGAGCAGTTCTTC
CASSLADLGLAGVVTYNEQFF
>TRBJ2-5|NA|NA|TRBV7-9
TGTGCCAGCAGCGCGGGCGGGACGTTGAGGGAGACCCAGTACTTC
CASSAGGTLRETQYF
>TRBJ2-2|TRBD2|many|TRBV27
TGTGCCAGCAGCACTCCCGGGACTAGCAACACCGGGGAGCTGTTTTTT
CASSTPGTSNTGELFF
>TRBJ2-2|NA|many|TRBV6-2/TRBV6-3
TGTGCCAGCAGTCCCGACAGGACGGGATACACCGGGGAGCTGTTTTTT
CASSPDRTGYTGELFF
>TRBJ2-5|NA|many|TRBV5-1
TGCGCCAGCAGCTTGGACCCTAGCAAGGAAGAGACCCAGTACTTC
CASSLDPSKEETQYF
>TRBJ2-1|TRBD2|NA|TRBV10-3
TGTGCCATCACGAACAGGACTAGCGGGGGGAATGAGCAGTTCTTC
CAITNRTSGGNEQFF
>TRBJ2-5|NA|many|TRBV5-6
TGTGCCAGCAGCTTGTATCTAGACCGGACCCAGTACTTC
CASSLYLDRTQYF
>TRBJ2-3|NA|NA|TRBV2
TGTGCCAGCAGGGACCCCCCTAGCACAGATACGCAGTATTTT
CASRDPPSTDTQYF
>TRBJ1-5|NA|many|TRBV6-2/TRBV6-3
TGTGCCAGCAGGGGGGTGAGCAATCAGCCCCAGCATTTT
CASRGVSNQPQHF
>TRBJ2-7|NA|few|TRBV12-3/TRBV12-4
TGTGTTAGTGGTCTGAATCTTCCGGCGCAGCAGTACTTC
CVSGLNLPAQQYF
>TRBJ2-7|NA|NA|TRBV2
TGTGCCAGCAGGGCACCGGGACAAGTCCCCTCCTACGAGCAGTACTTC
CASRAPGQVPSYEQYF
>TRBJ1-4|NA|many|TRBV25-1
TGTGCCAGCAGTGGAGCAGGGCACAATGAAAAACTGTTTTTT
CASSGAGHNEKLFF
>TRBJ2-1|TRBD1|many|TRBV20-1
TGCAGTGCTCTTGGGGACAGGGCATACAATGAGCAGTTCTTC
CSALGDRAYNEQFF
>TRBJ2-1|NA|NA|TRBV12-3/TRBV12-4
TGTGCCAACAGTTGGACACCAATCGGTGAGCAGTTCTTC
CANSWTPIGEQFF
>TRBJ2-1|TRBD1|many|TRBV24-1
TGTGCCACCAGTGATTCCTCCCCCAGTGTACAGGGGGTCTACAATGAGCAGTTCTTC
CATSDSSPSVQGVYNEQFF
>TRBJ2-6|NA|many|TRBV15
TGTGCCACCAGCAGAGTCTTAGGTACTGGGGCCAACGTCCTGACTTTC
CATSRVLGTGANVLTF
>TRBJ2-5|TRBD2|many|TRBV4-1
TGCGCCAGCAGCCAAGTCGGGGGACTAGGAGGGAAAGAGACCCAGTACTTC
CASSQVGGLGGKETQYF